The clone carrying this TCR beta chain appeared many times. The source of the sample is a study of neurological immune-mediated disorders. The germline gives CDR1 ENHRY, CDR2 SYGVKD. The J segment lost 4 bases and the V segment lost 6 bases, leaving 5 bases of the junction unmatched. The length of the CDR3 is 13 residues. Source material was 2 million unsorted PBMCs, stored at -80 °C in RNAlater. Sequencing of 15-18 subjects in each run yielded over 190 million TCR-beta sequences. TCRdb itself ran the 5' RACE reads through MiXCR, one entry per CDR3 protein. The sample holds around 16,000 distinct CDR3 sequences, 14% to 15% seen once.

Sequencing used PBMCs. The clonotype was recovered from a man aged 55 to 70 with HTLV-1-associated myelopathy (HAM/TSP). The chain uses TRBV10-3 and TRBJ2-5; 7 bases map to TRBD1. The CDR3 nucleotides read TGTGCCATCAGAAGTACAGGGGTAGAGACCCAGTACTTC. Translated, it gives CAIRSTGVETQYF.